This is a list of T cell receptor beta chains from one sample in a study of cytomegalovirus exposure and HLA in healthy donors. Method: immunoSEQ multiplex PCR; TCRdb's copy keeps in-frame clones and lacks some. The sample holds approximately 150,000 clones, approximately 88% seen once. Sample: PBMCs. These receptors came from a woman younger than 30 in good health and CMV-seropositive. Each CDR3 is given with its conserved first and last residue. The D gene is left open where the match is weak. Part of the rows lack a size; the others show once, few, many or a class for expanded clones.

CDR3 protein: CASSHRTGISYEQYF
CDR3 DNA: TGTGCCAGCAGCCACCGGACAGGGATCTCCTACGAGCAGTACTTC
V gene: TRBV14
clone size: once
D gene: TRBD1
J gene: TRBJ2-7

CDR3 protein: CAISKLPGLGGTGELFF
CDR3 DNA: TGTGCCATCAGTAAACTACCGGGACTAGGGGGGACCGGGGAGCTGTTTTTT
V gene: TRBV10-3
clone size: NA
D gene: TRBD2
J gene: TRBJ2-2

CDR3 protein: CASSSWQNSYEQYF
CDR3 DNA: TGTGCCAGCAGTTCTTGGCAAAACTCCTACGAGCAGTACTTC
V gene: TRBV28
clone size: NA
D gene: NA
J gene: TRBJ2-7

CDR3 protein: CSVTRDTGELFF
CDR3 DNA: TGCAGCGTAACGAGGGACACCGGGGAGCTGTTTTTT
V gene: TRBV29-1
clone size: NA
D gene: NA
J gene: TRBJ2-2

CDR3 protein: CAWGLLHF
CDR3 DNA: TGTGCCTGGGGGCTTTTGCACTTC
V gene: TRBV30
clone size: NA
D gene: NA
J gene: TRBJ2-7

CDR3 protein: CASSEWEGSTGELFF
CDR3 DNA: TGTGCCAGCAGTGAATGGGAAGGGAGCACCGGGGAGCTGTTTTTT
V gene: TRBV2
clone size: NA
D gene: NA
J gene: TRBJ2-2

CDR3 protein: CASSYGDSGNTIYF
CDR3 DNA: TGTGCCAGCAGTTACGGAGATTCTGGAAACACCATATATTTT
V gene: TRBV6-5
clone size: NA
D gene: NA
J gene: TRBJ1-3

CDR3 protein: CASSPDRGLGTDTQYF
CDR3 DNA: TGTGCTAGCAGCCCAGACAGGGGGCTAGGCACAGATACGCAGTATTTT
V gene: TRBV7-7
clone size: NA
D gene: TRBD1
J gene: TRBJ2-3

CDR3 protein: CASSLVLADTYEQYF
CDR3 DNA: TGTGCCAGCAGCTTAGTCCTAGCGGATACCTACGAGCAGTACTTC
V gene: TRBV11-2
clone size: NA
D gene: TRBD2
J gene: TRBJ2-7

CDR3 protein: CASSSSTATDTQYF
CDR3 DNA: TGTGCCAGCAGCTCGTCGACAGCCACAGATACGCAGTATTTT
V gene: TRBV7-6
clone size: once
D gene: NA
J gene: TRBJ2-3

CDR3 protein: CASSPGQGTYEQYF
CDR3 DNA: TGTGCCAGTAGTCCGGGACAGGGGACCTACGAGCAGTACTTC
V gene: TRBV19
clone size: NA
D gene: TRBD1
J gene: TRBJ2-7

CDR3 protein: CASSQDTQPSTDTQYF
CDR3 DNA: TGTGCCAGCAGCCAAGACACTCAGCCTAGCACAGATACGCAGTATTTT
V gene: TRBV9
clone size: NA
D gene: NA
J gene: TRBJ2-3

CDR3 protein: CASSLWSGVGQETQYF
CDR3 DNA: TGTGCCAGCAGCTTATGGTCGGGAGTAGGGCAAGAGACCCAGTACTTC
V gene: TRBV7-2
clone size: once
D gene: NA
J gene: TRBJ2-5

CDR3 protein: CASIQTGYYGYTF
CDR3 DNA: TGTGCCAGTATTCAGACAGGGTACTATGGCTACACCTTC
V gene: TRBV19
clone size: once
D gene: TRBD1
J gene: TRBJ1-2

CDR3 protein: CASRPGGVEQFF
CDR3 DNA: TGTGCCAGCAGACCAGGGGGCGTCGAGCAGTTCTTC
V gene: TRBV28
clone size: NA
D gene: TRBD1
J gene: TRBJ2-1

CDR3 protein: CASATGEDYGYTF
CDR3 DNA: TGTGCCAGCGCGACAGGGGAAGACTATGGCTACACCTTC
V gene: TRBV18
clone size: NA
D gene: TRBD1
J gene: TRBJ1-2

CDR3 protein: CATQDRANYGYTF
CDR3 DNA: TGTGCCACCCAGGACAGAGCTAACTATGGCTACACCTTC
V gene: TRBV25-1
clone size: NA
D gene: NA
J gene: TRBJ1-2

CDR3 protein: CATSRDGGLYEQYF
CDR3 DNA: TGTGCCACCAGCAGAGATGGCGGGCTGTACGAGCAGTACTTC
V gene: TRBV15
clone size: NA
D gene: NA
J gene: TRBJ2-7

CDR3 protein: CASTPGQESYEQYF
CDR3 DNA: TGTGCCAGCACACCGGGACAGGAGTCCTACGAGCAGTACTTC
V gene: TRBV28
clone size: NA
D gene: TRBD1
J gene: TRBJ2-7

CDR3 protein: CASSVGRAGETQYF
CDR3 DNA: TGTGCCAGCAGCGTAGGTCGGGCGGGAGAGACCCAGTACTTC
V gene: TRBV9
clone size: NA
D gene: NA
J gene: TRBJ2-5

CDR3 protein: CASRDRGFLWNEQFF
CDR3 DNA: TGTGCCAGCAGAGACAGGGGGTTTTTGTGGAATGAGCAGTTCTTC
V gene: TRBV6-5
clone size: NA
D gene: TRBD1
J gene: TRBJ2-1

CDR3 protein: CASSPGASGVVTGELFF
CDR3 DNA: TGTGCCAGCAGCCCTGGTGCTAGCGGGGTGGTCACCGGGGAGCTGTTTTTT
V gene: TRBV5-4
clone size: once
D gene: TRBD2
J gene: TRBJ2-2

CDR3 protein: CASTEGGRAYNEQFF
CDR3 DNA: TGTGCCAGCACTGAGGGGGGGAGGGCCTACAATGAGCAGTTCTTC
V gene: TRBV5-4
clone size: NA
D gene: NA
J gene: TRBJ2-1

CDR3 protein: CASSQLDNYEQYF
CDR3 DNA: TGTGCCAGCAGCCAATTGGACAACTACGAGCAGTACTTC
V gene: TRBV14
clone size: once
D gene: NA
J gene: TRBJ2-7

CDR3 protein: CASSSTGTYGYTF
CDR3 DNA: TGTGCCAGCAGTTCCACCGGGACATATGGCTACACCTTC
V gene: TRBV28
clone size: NA
D gene: NA
J gene: TRBJ1-2

CDR3 protein: CASSFGAGAGDTQYF
CDR3 DNA: TGTGCCAGCAGCTTCGGGGCGGGAGCTGGAGATACGCAGTATTTT
V gene: TRBV7-9
clone size: NA
D gene: TRBD2
J gene: TRBJ2-3

CDR3 protein: CASSPPGPRRDEQYF
CDR3 DNA: TGTGCCAGCTCACCCCCCGGGCCCCGGAGGGACGAGCAGTACTTC
V gene: TRBV18
clone size: NA
D gene: NA
J gene: TRBJ2-7

CDR3 protein: CAWSGTSGGETQYF
CDR3 DNA: TGTGCCTGGAGCGGGACTAGCGGGGGGGAAACGCAGTATTTT
V gene: TRBV30
clone size: NA
D gene: TRBD2
J gene: TRBJ2-3

CDR3 protein: CAITSTGGGYEQYF
CDR3 DNA: TGTGCCATCACTTCGACTGGAGGCGGCTACGAGCAGTACTTC
V gene: TRBV10-3
clone size: NA
D gene: NA
J gene: TRBJ2-7